This T cell receptor (beta chain) emerged from a study of response to subunit inactivated influenza vaccine. Findings and limits, study-wide: That few new T cells are recruited by each seasonal influenza vaccination was the authors' suggestion.

This clonotype was counted only a few times. Its antigen is unidentified. TCRdb reanalysed the RT-PCR reads using MiXCR and keeps one entry per CDR3 protein. The data contain a few hundred thousand distinct CDR3 sequences, about 20% of them singletons. The sequence derives from a man aged 45 to 75 who received an inactivated influenza vaccine. The sequencing used PBMCs from blood, collected about 20 months after vaccination.

The CDR3 bases are TGTGCCAGCCTGGACCCTCGCACCGGACAGCCGCTATCCTACTCCTACGAGCAGTACTTC. Protein sequence: CASLDPRTGQPLSYSYEQYF. The chain carries TRBV6-4 and TRBJ2-7, with D perhaps TRBD1 (6 bases). Germline values: CDR1 MRHNA, CDR2 SNTAGT. V lost 8 bases and J lost 0, with 32 bases in between. The CDR3 length is 20 residues.